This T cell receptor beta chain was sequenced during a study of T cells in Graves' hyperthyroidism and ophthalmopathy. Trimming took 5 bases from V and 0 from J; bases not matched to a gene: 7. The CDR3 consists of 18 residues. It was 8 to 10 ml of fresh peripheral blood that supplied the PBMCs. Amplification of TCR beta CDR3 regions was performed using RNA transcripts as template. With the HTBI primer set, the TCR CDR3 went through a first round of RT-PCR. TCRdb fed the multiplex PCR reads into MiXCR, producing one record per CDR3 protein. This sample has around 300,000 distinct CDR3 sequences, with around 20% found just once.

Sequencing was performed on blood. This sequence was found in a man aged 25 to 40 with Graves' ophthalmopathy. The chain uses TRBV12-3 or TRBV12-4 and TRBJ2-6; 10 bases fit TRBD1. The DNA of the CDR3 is TGTGCCAGCAGTCCGTGGACAGGGGGGAGCTCTGGGGCCAACGTCCTGACTTTC. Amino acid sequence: CASSPWTGGSSGANVLTF.